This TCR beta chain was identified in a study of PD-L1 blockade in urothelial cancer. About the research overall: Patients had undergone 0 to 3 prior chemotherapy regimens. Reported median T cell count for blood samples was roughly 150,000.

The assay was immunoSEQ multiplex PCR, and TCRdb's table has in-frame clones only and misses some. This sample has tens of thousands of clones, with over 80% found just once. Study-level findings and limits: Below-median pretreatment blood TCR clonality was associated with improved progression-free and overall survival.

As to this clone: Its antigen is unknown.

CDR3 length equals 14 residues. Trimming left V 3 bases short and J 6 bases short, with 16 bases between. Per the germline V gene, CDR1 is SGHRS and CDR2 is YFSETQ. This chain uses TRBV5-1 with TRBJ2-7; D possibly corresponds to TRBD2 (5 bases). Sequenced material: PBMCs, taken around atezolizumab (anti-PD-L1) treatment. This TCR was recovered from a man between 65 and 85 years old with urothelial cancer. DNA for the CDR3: TGCGCCAGCAGCTCGCGGACTGGCATGCTCGAGCAGTACTTC. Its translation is CASSSRTGMLEQYF.